A selection of T cell receptor beta chains follows, all from one sample in a study of blood T cell repertoires in COVID-19. The method was immunoSEQ multiplex PCR; TCRdb's version includes in-frame clones alone and lacks a portion of them. The top ten clones hold about 4.9% of a sample with 35,000 to 45,000 clones, about 82% of them seen once. The sample taken for sequencing was peripheral blood. Receptor source: a man over 45 with active COVID-19. CDR3s leave out the opening cysteine and the closing phenylalanine or tryptophan. Each record gives: V gene, J gene, CDR3 protein.

v_gene: TRBV6-1
j_gene: TRBJ1-1
CDR3aa: ASSESRGDRNTEAF

v_gene: TRBV2
j_gene: TRBJ1-2
CDR3aa: ASSGGNYGYT

v_gene: TRBV10-1
j_gene: TRBJ1-2
CDR3aa: ASSGPGDKGYT

v_gene: TRBV11-3
j_gene: TRBJ2-7
CDR3aa: ASSSRDRITYEQY

v_gene: TRBV7-3
j_gene: TRBJ2-2
CDR3aa: ASSLYGGNGELF

v_gene: TRBV25-1
j_gene: TRBJ2-5
CDR3aa: ASSPPGLLQETQY

v_gene: TRBV6-5
j_gene: TRBJ2-5
CDR3aa: ASMDRKTLKETQY

v_gene: TRBV19
j_gene: TRBJ2-1
CDR3aa: ASSIRGGIDEQF

v_gene: TRBV24-1
j_gene: TRBJ2-1
CDR3aa: ATSDSGLAGLYNEQF

v_gene: TRBV2
j_gene: TRBJ1-1
CDR3aa: ASSGRTGGTEAF

v_gene: TRBV5-1
j_gene: TRBJ2-7
CDR3aa: ASSLSGSVYEQY

v_gene: TRBV19
j_gene: TRBJ2-3
CDR3aa: ASSGGASLTSTDTQY

v_gene: TRBV10-3
j_gene: TRBJ2-7
CDR3aa: ASLPDRDTYEQY

v_gene: TRBV6-2/TRBV6-3
j_gene: TRBJ2-3
CDR3aa: ASSLRMSTDTQY

v_gene: TRBV7-2
j_gene: TRBJ2-1
CDR3aa: ASSFGGSNEQF

v_gene: TRBV19
j_gene: TRBJ2-3
CDR3aa: ASSIRGQGDRTDTQY

v_gene: TRBV7-2
j_gene: TRBJ1-5
CDR3aa: ASSPLSGGPQH

v_gene: TRBV11-3
j_gene: TRBJ1-2
CDR3aa: ASSLEGRQGDYGYT

v_gene: TRBV5-8
j_gene: TRBJ1-4
CDR3aa: ASSLTGTYNEKLF

v_gene: TRBV15
j_gene: TRBJ2-2
CDR3aa: ATSENRVYGELF

v_gene: TRBV5-1
j_gene: TRBJ2-1
CDR3aa: ASSLDPSGGDRF

v_gene: TRBV5-5
j_gene: TRBJ2-5
CDR3aa: ASSRPGQQETQY

v_gene: TRBV28
j_gene: TRBJ1-5
CDR3aa: ASSRDISNQPQH

v_gene: TRBV5-1
j_gene: TRBJ2-5
CDR3aa: ASSLVQGEETQY

v_gene: TRBV4-2
j_gene: TRBJ1-4
CDR3aa: ASSQGATNEKLF

v_gene: TRBV5-5
j_gene: TRBJ2-7
CDR3aa: ASSPLGSSYEQY

v_gene: TRBV7-2
j_gene: TRBJ2-5
CDR3aa: ASSPQTSGQETQY

v_gene: TRBV6-5
j_gene: TRBJ2-6
CDR3aa: ASSSERGAGANVLT

v_gene: TRBV6-2/TRBV6-3
j_gene: TRBJ2-7
CDR3aa: ASSAGESEQY

v_gene: TRBV4-3
j_gene: TRBJ1-1
CDR3aa: ASSQGTGVPLEAF

v_gene: TRBV2
j_gene: TRBJ2-2
CDR3aa: ASTRLAGATGELF

v_gene: TRBV18
j_gene: TRBJ2-7
CDR3aa: ASSPSQGDSREQY

v_gene: TRBV2
j_gene: TRBJ2-6
CDR3aa: AGGRISGANVLT

v_gene: TRBV2
j_gene: TRBJ2-1
CDR3aa: ASSAPWTSGGVGEQF

v_gene: TRBV5-4
j_gene: TRBJ2-1
CDR3aa: ASSPKAGIPYNKQF

v_gene: TRBV5-5
j_gene: TRBJ1-2
CDR3aa: ASSLTGVGDYGYT

v_gene: TRBV7-9
j_gene: TRBJ1-4
CDR3aa: ASSLAGQKNEKLF

v_gene: TRBV7-2
j_gene: TRBJ2-7
CDR3aa: ASSPWTSGYEQY

v_gene: TRBV28
j_gene: TRBJ2-5
CDR3aa: ASSLNGQGGETQY

v_gene: TRBV6-2/TRBV6-3
j_gene: TRBJ1-1
CDR3aa: ASSRQGGTEAF

v_gene: TRBV2
j_gene: TRBJ2-5
CDR3aa: ASSAQGWETQY

v_gene: TRBV2
j_gene: TRBJ1-2
CDR3aa: ASPPQGARAYGYT

v_gene: TRBV13
j_gene: TRBJ1-1
CDR3aa: ASSQLPGQGYTEAF

v_gene: TRBV29-1
j_gene: TRBJ2-1
CDR3aa: SADGTGNEQF

v_gene: TRBV6-1
j_gene: TRBJ1-3
CDR3aa: ASSEQGPDTIY

v_gene: TRBV12-3/TRBV12-4
j_gene: TRBJ2-7
CDR3aa: ASSGGSSYEQY

v_gene: TRBV15
j_gene: TRBJ2-7
CDR3aa: ATSRDFSGYEQY

v_gene: TRBV7-9
j_gene: TRBJ2-2
CDR3aa: ASSPRQGMSGELF

v_gene: TRBV11-3
j_gene: TRBJ2-5
CDR3aa: ASSSAGLRY

v_gene: TRBV4-1
j_gene: TRBJ1-5
CDR3aa: ASSQGTGVQPQH

v_gene: TRBV27
j_gene: TRBJ2-7
CDR3aa: ASSTGDNEQY

v_gene: TRBV28
j_gene: TRBJ2-7
CDR3aa: ASSLGTGLYEQY

v_gene: TRBV6-5
j_gene: TRBJ2-3
CDR3aa: ASSYYSGKGGDTQY

v_gene: TRBV7-8
j_gene: TRBJ1-2
CDR3aa: ASSLTTGFGYT

v_gene: TRBV11-3
j_gene: TRBJ1-2
CDR3aa: ASSPGGSSQLGYT

v_gene: TRBV5-1
j_gene: TRBJ1-2
CDR3aa: ASSLGGPGSGYT

v_gene: TRBV3-1/TRBV3-2
j_gene: TRBJ2-3
CDR3aa: ASSESLSADTQY

v_gene: TRBV7-3
j_gene: TRBJ2-2
CDR3aa: ASSPSRANTGELF

v_gene: TRBV3-1/TRBV3-2
j_gene: TRBJ2-6
CDR3aa: ASSPGQSGANVLT

v_gene: TRBV3-1/TRBV3-2
j_gene: TRBJ2-1
CDR3aa: ASSYWLAGGNEQF